These 30 T cell receptor beta chains were all obtained from the same sample, sequenced in a study of blood T cell repertoires in COVID-19. Using immunoSEQ multiplex PCR, the repertoire was profiled, and TCRdb retains in-frame clones only, with some absent. Of a few hundred thousand clones in the sample, 85% are singletons; the top ten hold 3.6%. The sequenced sample was peripheral blood. These receptors all stem from a woman aged 18-29 years with acute or convalescent COVID-19.

The genes are TRBV7-9 and TRBJ1-2; TRBD1 matches at 7 bases. This CDR3 has 14 residues. Per the germline V gene, CDR1 is SEHNR and CDR2 is FQNEAQ (reference sequence). The V segment lost 5 bases and the J segment 5 bases; nucleotides outside the gene matches: 8. The CDR3 protein is CASSPSPGQYGYTF. The CDR3 nucleotides read TGTGCCAGCAGCCCCTCTCCGGGACAGTATGGCTACACCTTC.

In DNA form, the CDR3 reads TGTGCCAGCAGCTTCCAGGGGGCGTCCTACAATGAGCAGTTCTTC. This translates into CASSFQGASYNEQFF. The rearrangement links TRBV5-6 to TRBJ2-1; 8 bases agree with TRBD1. Germline-derived CDR1 and CDR2 are SGHDT and YYEEEE. The ends lost 2 bases at V and 1 base at J; junction bases unmatched: 2. There are 15 residues in the CDR3.

The chain employs TRBV15 and TRBJ1-2; D is perhaps TRBD1 (6 bases). From germline, CDR1 is LNHNV and CDR2 YYDKDF (reference sequence). V lost 0 bases and J lost 4, with 12 bases in between. The CDR3 loop spans 15 amino acids. CDR3 sequence reads: CATSRDRDTLYGYTF. In nucleotides, the CDR3 is TGTGCCACCAGCAGAGATCGGGACACCCTCTATGGCTACACCTTC.

This clone was seen a few times. The J gene is TRBJ1-2, the V gene TRBV29-1, with D possibly TRBD1 on 6 matching bases. The CDR3 is 14 residues long. Germline V gene lookup returns CDR1 SQVTM and CDR2 ANQGSEA. Written as DNA, the CDR3 is TGCAGTTGCAGTATGGGGGCCGCTAACTATGGCTACACCTTC. Translated: CSCSMGAANYGYTF.

The V and J genes are TRBV7-2 and TRBJ1-2, with TRBD1 matching over 7 bases. Germline V CDR1 and CDR2: SGHTA, FQGNSA. J was trimmed by 2 bases and V by 3 bases; bases with no gene match: 6. The CDR3 spans 15 residues. The CDR3 protein is CASSFPTGANYGYTF. DNA of the CDR3: TGTGCCAGCAGCTTCCCAACAGGGGCGAACTATGGCTACACCTTC. Full variable domain (remainder filled in from reference TRBV7-2 and TRBJ1-2): GAGVSQSPSNKVTEKGKDVELRCDPISGHTALYWYRQSLGQGLEFLIYFQGNSAPDKSGLPSDRFSAERTGGSVSTLTIQRTQQEDSAVYLCASSFPTGANYGYTFGSGTRLTVV.

V and J are TRBV9 and TRBJ2-3; 11 nucleotides agree with TRBD2. The CDR3 is 17 amino acids. J lost 2 bases, V lost 3 bases, and 8 bases had no gene match. The germline V gene has CDR1 SGDLS and CDR2 YYNGEE. The CDR3: CASSAELAGGSTDTQYF. The DNA of the CDR3 is TGTGCCAGCAGCGCCGAGCTAGCGGGGGGATCCACAGATACGCAGTATTTT.

This chain connects TRBV2 to TRBJ1-6, with D possibly TRBD1 on 5 matching bases. The CDR3 loop spans 18 amino acids. Trimming shortened V by 0 bases and J by 5 bases, and 17 bases separated the two germline ends. Per the germline V gene, CDR1 is SNHLY and CDR2 is FYNNEI. This CDR3 reads CASSEAYRDWGNNSPLHF. In nucleotides, the CDR3 is TGTGCCAGCAGTGAAGCCTACCGGGACTGGGGAAATAATTCACCCCTCCACTTT.

The chain links TRBV7-9 to TRBJ1-6; tentative D call: TRBD1 (6 bases). CDR1 and CDR2 (germline): SEHNR, FQNEAQ (reference sequence). Trimming removed 6 bases from V and 7 bases from J, with 19 bases in between. The CDR3 has 16 amino acids. The CDR3 DNA sequence: TGTGCCAGCAGTTCTGAAACCAGGGGATTAAATTCACCCCTCCACTTT. Translating gives CASSSETRGLNSPLHF. The complete variable domain, with remaining parts taken from reference TRBV7-9 and TRBJ1-6, reads DTGVSQNPRHKITKRGQNVTFRCDPISEHNRLYWYRQTLGQGPEFLTYFQNEAQLEKSRLLSDRFSAERPKGSFSTLEIQRTEQGDSAMYLCASSSETRGLNSPLHFGNGTRLTVT.

The chain couples TRBV6-1 to TRBJ1-3; TRBD1 matches 10 bases. The CDR3 sequence is 16 residues long. Trimming removed 0 bases from V and 3 bases from J; junction bases left unmatched: 2. In germline, CDR1 is MNHNS, CDR2 SASEGT. The CDR3 protein is CASSEAGTGDGNTIYF. DNA for the CDR3: TGTGCCAGCAGTGAAGCGGGGACAGGGGATGGAAACACCATATATTTT.

The chain couples TRBV3-1 (or the pseudogene TRBV3-2) to TRBJ2-7; 10 bases line up with TRBD2. CDR1 LGHDT and CDR2 YNNKEL come from the germline V gene (reference sequence). V dropped 4 bases and J dropped 2; count of bases not matched to a gene: 5. The CDR3 length is 15 residues. The DNA for the CDR3 is TGTGCCAGCAGCCCTCAAGCGGGAGGGCCCTACGAGCAGTACTTC. As protein: CASSPQAGGPYEQYF.

A few counts support this clone. The rearrangement joins TRBV5-6 to TRBJ2-5, with TRBD1 identical over 8 bases. Unmatched junction bases numbered 4, after V lost 4 bases and J lost 2 bases. The V gene's germline CDR1 is SGHDT and CDR2 YYEEEE. The CDR3 loop spans 14 amino acids. The CDR3 spells CASSTGQGQETQYF. In DNA form, the CDR3 reads TGTGCCAGCAGCACCGGACAGGGTCAAGAGACCCAGTACTTC.

This chain connects TRBV5-4 to TRBJ2-6, with D perhaps TRBD1 (6 bases). The CDR3 runs to 17 residues. The germline V gene has CDR1 SGHNT and CDR2 YYREEE (reference sequence). V gave up 0 bases and J gave up 4 bases, with 14 bases separating them. The CDR3 protein is CASSLGQAVEGANVLTF. CDR3 coding DNA: TGTGCCAGCAGCTTGGGACAGGCCGTCGAAGGGGCCAACGTCCTGACTTTC.

This clone was seen only once. The chain uses TRBV2 and TRBJ2-3; unclear D gene. The CDR3 loop spans 14 amino acids. Trimming removed 11 bases at V and 0 bases at J, with 15 bases between. Germline CDR1 SNHLY, CDR2 FYNNEI. The CDR3 loop is CASEAQFSTDTQYF. The CDR3 DNA reads as TGTGCCTCCGAGGCCCAATTTAGCACAGATACGCAGTATTTT.

The chain joins TRBV5-1 to TRBJ2-1; TRBD2 might be the D (5 bases). V dropped 0 bases and J dropped 0 bases, with 10 bases sitting between them. The CDR3 has 16 residues. Germline loops: CDR1 SGHRS, CDR2 YFSETQ. CDR3 in amino acids: CASSLGTGSSYNEQFF. The CDR3 coding sequence is TGCGCCAGCAGCTTGGGGACTGGTAGCTCCTACAATGAGCAGTTCTTC.

This CDR3 is CASSLRGRSYEQYF. The CDR3 DNA reads TGTGCCAGCAGCTTACGGGGGAGAAGCTACGAGCAGTACTTC. The rearrangement joins TRBV5-8 to TRBJ2-7; D possibly corresponds to TRBD2 (6 bases). Trimming cost V 2 bases and J 3 bases, with 12 bases left between them. CDR1 SGHTS and CDR2 YDEGEE come from the germline V gene. CDR3 length equals 14 residues. Full variable domain (outside the CDR3, taken from reference TRBV5-8 and TRBJ2-7): EAGVTQSPTHLIKTRGQQATLRCSPISGHTSVYWYQQALGLGLQFLLWYDEGEERNRGNFPPRFSGRQFPNYSSELNVNALELEDSALYLCASSLRGRSYEQYFGPGTRLTVT.

This clone was seen only once. This rearrangement joins TRBV24-1 to TRBJ1-1; D is unclear. Germline CDR1 reads KGHDR; CDR2 reads SFDVKD. With 9 bases removed from V and 4 bases from J, the gap between germline ends came to 8 bases. The CDR3 totals 11 residues. The CDR3, as DNA: TGTGCCACCCGTACGGGCACTGAAGCTTTCTTT. Protein: CATRTGTEAFF.

The genes are TRBV5-1 and TRBJ2-6; the D gene is possibly TRBD2 (5 bases). V lost 2 bases and J 1 base, leaving 10 bases between the germline ends. This CDR3 has 16 amino acids. Germline CDR1 SGHRS, CDR2 YFSETQ. The CDR3 region is CASSLSGSSGANVLTF. DNA for the CDR3: TGCGCCAGCAGCTTAAGTGGGAGTTCTGGGGCCAACGTCCTGACTTTC.

J is TRBJ2-1 and V is TRBV9; the D gene is possibly TRBD1 (5 bases). This CDR3 spans 11 amino acids. V lost 1 base, J lost 9 bases, and 5 bases lay in between. Germline V lookup: CDR1 SGDLS, CDR2 YYNGEE. The DNA of the CDR3 is TGTGCCAGCAGCGTAACAGGTGAGCAGTTCTTC. It encodes CASSVTGEQFF.

This clone was observed once. CDR3 nucleotide sequence: TGTGCTAGTGTCTCGGGCCGACTAGGGGAAGGGGAGACCCAGTACTTC. Its protein product is CASVSGRLGEGETQYF. The rearrangement joins TRBV12-5 to TRBJ2-5; TRBD2 is a possible D gene (6 bases). The V gene lost 7 bases and the J gene lost 5 bases, with 23 bases spanning the gap. The CDR3 sequence is 16 residues long. Looked up from germline, CDR1 is LGHNT and CDR2 is FRNRAP.

This chain uses TRBV6-1 with TRBJ1-5; no reliable D call. Trimming pared 2 bases from V and 4 bases from J, leaving 12 bases between. Germline CDR1 reads MNHNS; CDR2 reads SASEGT. The CDR3 loop spans 15 amino acids. The CDR3 sequence: CASSENAGGNQPQHF. CDR3 DNA: TGTGCCAGCAGTGAAAATGCCGGCGGGAATCAGCCCCAGCATTTT.

The rearrangement uses TRBV5-1 and TRBJ2-7; D unclear. The germline V and J ends were trimmed by 2 bases and 0 bases, with 9 bases remaining between them. This CDR3 comprises 14 residues. The germline gives CDR1 SGHRS, CDR2 YFSETQ. The CDR3 reads CASSLSGDSYEQYF. The CDR3 DNA is TGCGCCAGCAGCTTAAGTGGAGACTCCTACGAGCAGTACTTC.

This sequence joins TRBV5-4 and TRBJ1-2; D not certain. V lost 5 bases, J lost 4 bases, and 18 bases lay in between. Germline CDR1 SGHNT, CDR2 YYREEE (reference sequence). This CDR3 has 15 residues. The CDR3 bases are TGTGCCAGCAGACGCGTTGGCGGTCGTGGCTATGGCTACACCTTC. The encoded protein is CASRRVGGRGYGYTF.

About this clone itself: This sample includes further DNA sequences coding for the same CDR3. The V call is TRBV6-5, the J call TRBJ2-5, with a possible D match to TRBD2 (6 bases). In germline, CDR1 is MNHEY, CDR2 SVGAGI. V was pared by 6 bases and J by 5 bases, with 10 bases between. The CDR3 has 12 amino acids. CDR3 region: CASSPGRETQYF. In DNA form, the CDR3 reads TGTGCCAGCAGCCCAGGGAGGGAGACCCAGTACTTC.

The chain joins TRBV28 to TRBJ1-6; D not resolved. Trimming shortened V by 7 bases and J by 3 bases, and 4 bases separated the two germline ends. The CDR3 spans 12 residues. The germline gives CDR1 MDHEN, CDR2 SYDVKM. The CDR3: CASTLYNSPLHF. The CDR3 nucleotides are TGTGCCAGCACCCTCTATAATTCACCCCTCCACTTT.

This rearrangement joins TRBV7-9 to TRBJ1-4, with a weak D call TRBD1 (6 bases). This CDR3 spans 14 amino acids. V was shortened by 5 bases and J by 2 bases, with 9 bases between the two germline ends. Germline CDR1 reads SEHNR; CDR2 reads FQNEAQ (reference sequence). Here the CDR3 reads CASSRGQTNEKLFF. The CDR3 DNA is TGTGCCAGCAGCCGAGGACAGACTAATGAAAAACTGTTTTTT.

This chain uses TRBV11-1 with TRBJ2-1, with 8 positions matching TRBD1. The CDR3 spans 13 residues. CDR1 is SGHAT, CDR2 FQDESV, per germline (reference sequence). V dropped 4 bases and J dropped 14; count of bases not matched to a gene: 10. CDR3 sequence: CASSSSGQGVKFF. Here the CDR3 DNA reads TGTGCCAGCAGCTCGTCAGGACAGGGAGTAAAGTTCTTC.

This rearrangement joins TRBV21-1 to TRBJ1-5. TRBV21-1 is annotated as a pseudogene. The CDR3 length is 15 residues. CDR3 nucleotides: TGTGCCAGCAGCAAAGAGCGGGGTTTTAGCCAGCCCCAGCATTTT. Protein product: CASSKERGFSQPQHF.

The chain uses TRBV4-2 and TRBJ1-3; D uncertain. Germline V gene lookup returns CDR1 LGHNA and CDR2 YNFKEQ. This CDR3 is 16 amino acids long. Trimming took 8 bases from V and 0 from J, leaving 17 bases between them. This CDR3 reads CASGLRGRDSGNTIYF. The CDR3 nucleotides read TGTGCCAGCGGACTAAGAGGGAGAGACTCTGGAAACACCATATATTTT.

About this clone: The same CDR3 arises from other DNA sequences in this sample as well. The CDR3 nucleotides read TGCGCCAGCAGCTTGGGTGAAGGGGATTCACCCCTCCACTTT. Its translation: CASSLGEGDSPLHF. This chain uses TRBV5-1 with TRBJ1-6, with a weak D call TRBD1 (5 bases). The V end was cut by 0 bases, the J end by 8 bases, with 9 bases between. The CDR3 is 14 residues long. CDR1 and CDR2 (germline): SGHRS, YFSETQ. The full variable domain, completed using reference TRBV5-1 and TRBJ1-6, is KAGVTQTPRYLIKTRGQQVTLSCSPISGHRSVSWYQQTPGQGLQFLFEYFSETQRNKGNFPGRFSGRQFSNSRSEMNVSTLELGDSALYLCASSLGEGDSPLHFGNGTRLTVT.

The chain links TRBV11-1 to TRBJ1-2; tentatively, D is TRBD1 (6 bases). The CDR3 covers 13 residues. In germline, CDR1 is SGHAT, CDR2 FQDESV (reference sequence). Trimming shortened V by 2 bases and J by 8 bases, and 12 bases separated the two germline ends. The CDR3 DNA reads as TGTGCCAGCAGCTTAAACAGGGCTAGCGGCTACACCTTC. Translation gives CASSLNRASGYTF.